The rows below give T cell receptor beta chains drawn from one sample of a study of T cell responses to AZD1222 COVID-19 vaccine. The data were produced by immunoSEQ multiplex PCR, yet TCRdb's version contains in-frame clones alone and is incomplete. Found here are about 130,000 clones, 89% of them singletons; the top ten hold 9.5%. This material consisted of peripheral blood, taken 28 days after the second AZD1222 dose. The receptors here all came from an adult who received the AZD1222 COVID-19 vaccine. Both conserved end residues are part of each CDR3. A D gene is named only where the DNA matches it firmly.

>TRBJ1-2|TRBV19|.
TGTGCCAGTAGAAATGACCCCGGGGGTCCTAACTATGGCTACACCTTC
CASRNDPGGPNYGYTF
>TRBJ2-2|TRBV15|TRBD2
TGTGCCACCAGCAGAGATTCGGGACTAAACACCGGGGAGCTGTTTTTT
CATSRDSGLNTGELFF
>TRBJ2-5|TRBV29-1|TRBD1
TGCAGCGTTGATTACAGGGGCCTTTCACAAGAGACCCAGTACTTC
CSVDYRGLSQETQYF
>TRBJ2-3|TRBV7-2|TRBD2
TGTGCCGATTCTAGCGGTAGCACAGATACGCAGTATTTT
CADSSGSTDTQYF
>TRBJ1-1|TRBV19|.
TGTGCCAGTATAGGGGCCATGAACACTGAAGCTTTCTTT
CASIGAMNTEAFF
>TRBJ1-1|TRBV11-2|.
TGTGCCAGCAGCTCGCAGATGGGGTACACTGAAGCTTTCTTT
CASSSQMGYTEAFF
>TRBJ1-5|TRBV6-5|TRBD1
TGTGCCGGGAGGACAGGGGGAACGAATCAGCCCCAGCATTTT
CAGRTGGTNQPQHF
>TRBJ1-2|TRBV5-1|.
TGCGCCAGCAGCTTGGGAGATGGTAACGGCTACACCTTC
CASSLGDGNGYTF
>TRBJ2-5|TRBV2|TRBD2
TGTGCCAGCAGGATTCTAGCGGGGGGGCAAGAGACCCAGTACTTC
CASRILAGGQETQYF
>TRBJ1-2|TRBV23-1|TRBD1
TGCGCCAGCAGTTCCCCCGACAGGGACTATGGCTACACCTTC
CASSSPDRDYGYTF
>TRBJ2-7|TRBV19|.
TGTGCCAGTAGCCCCGTCGAGGGTTTGACCTACGAGCAGTACTTC
CASSPVEGLTYEQYF
>TRBJ1-1|TRBV12-3/TRBV12-4|.
TGTGCCAGCAGTTTACAGCTAACTGAAGCTTTCTTT
CASSLQLTEAFF
>TRBJ2-1|TRBV5-6|.
TGTGCCAGCAGCTTGGCCCTGGCGGCTAGGAATGAGCAGTTCTTC
CASSLALAARNEQFF
>TRBJ2-5|TRBV24-1|.
TGTGCCACCAGTGATGGCCCGGACTGGCAAGAGACCCAGTACTTC
CATSDGPDWQETQYF
>TRBJ2-5|TRBV11-3|.
TGTGCCAGCAGCCGACAGCACCAAGAGACCCAGTACTTC
CASSRQHQETQYF
>TRBJ2-5|TRBV10-2|TRBD2
TGCGCCAGCAGTGTGATAGCGGGGGTTTTATCGGAGACCCAGTACTTC
CASSVIAGVLSETQYF
>TRBJ1-5|TRBV19|.
TGTGCCAGTAGTATATTGGTAGGGGGTCAGCCCCAGCATTTT
CASSILVGGQPQHF